This record concerns one T cell receptor beta chain sequence. The antigen is undetermined. The source of the sample is a study of cytomegalovirus exposure and HLA in healthy donors. With 60 Vbeta and 13 Jbeta primers, the PCR was carried out. Repertoires were generated with immunoSEQ multiplex PCR, while TCRdb's copy carries only in-frame clones and drops some. The sample has roughly 130,000 clones, 65% to 85% seen once. Broader study findings: Sequence variants that were highly shared formed a cluster that was likely a sequencing artifact. Previously analyzed data showed that most TCR beta V segments were productive at a frequency of about 87% or about 30%.

This CDR3 has 17 residues. From germline, CDR1 is ENHRY and CDR2 SYGVKD. J was trimmed by 1 base and V by 0 bases; bases with no gene match: 5. The specimen sequenced was PBMCs. This TCR was recovered from a man younger than 35 in good health and CMV-seronegative. The V gene is TRBV10-3, the J gene TRBJ2-1; 8 bases fit TRBD2. CDR3 nucleotides: TGTGCCATCAGTGAGTCGACTAGCGCTGGATCCTACAATGAGCAGTTCTTC. Amino acids: CAISESTSAGSYNEQFF.